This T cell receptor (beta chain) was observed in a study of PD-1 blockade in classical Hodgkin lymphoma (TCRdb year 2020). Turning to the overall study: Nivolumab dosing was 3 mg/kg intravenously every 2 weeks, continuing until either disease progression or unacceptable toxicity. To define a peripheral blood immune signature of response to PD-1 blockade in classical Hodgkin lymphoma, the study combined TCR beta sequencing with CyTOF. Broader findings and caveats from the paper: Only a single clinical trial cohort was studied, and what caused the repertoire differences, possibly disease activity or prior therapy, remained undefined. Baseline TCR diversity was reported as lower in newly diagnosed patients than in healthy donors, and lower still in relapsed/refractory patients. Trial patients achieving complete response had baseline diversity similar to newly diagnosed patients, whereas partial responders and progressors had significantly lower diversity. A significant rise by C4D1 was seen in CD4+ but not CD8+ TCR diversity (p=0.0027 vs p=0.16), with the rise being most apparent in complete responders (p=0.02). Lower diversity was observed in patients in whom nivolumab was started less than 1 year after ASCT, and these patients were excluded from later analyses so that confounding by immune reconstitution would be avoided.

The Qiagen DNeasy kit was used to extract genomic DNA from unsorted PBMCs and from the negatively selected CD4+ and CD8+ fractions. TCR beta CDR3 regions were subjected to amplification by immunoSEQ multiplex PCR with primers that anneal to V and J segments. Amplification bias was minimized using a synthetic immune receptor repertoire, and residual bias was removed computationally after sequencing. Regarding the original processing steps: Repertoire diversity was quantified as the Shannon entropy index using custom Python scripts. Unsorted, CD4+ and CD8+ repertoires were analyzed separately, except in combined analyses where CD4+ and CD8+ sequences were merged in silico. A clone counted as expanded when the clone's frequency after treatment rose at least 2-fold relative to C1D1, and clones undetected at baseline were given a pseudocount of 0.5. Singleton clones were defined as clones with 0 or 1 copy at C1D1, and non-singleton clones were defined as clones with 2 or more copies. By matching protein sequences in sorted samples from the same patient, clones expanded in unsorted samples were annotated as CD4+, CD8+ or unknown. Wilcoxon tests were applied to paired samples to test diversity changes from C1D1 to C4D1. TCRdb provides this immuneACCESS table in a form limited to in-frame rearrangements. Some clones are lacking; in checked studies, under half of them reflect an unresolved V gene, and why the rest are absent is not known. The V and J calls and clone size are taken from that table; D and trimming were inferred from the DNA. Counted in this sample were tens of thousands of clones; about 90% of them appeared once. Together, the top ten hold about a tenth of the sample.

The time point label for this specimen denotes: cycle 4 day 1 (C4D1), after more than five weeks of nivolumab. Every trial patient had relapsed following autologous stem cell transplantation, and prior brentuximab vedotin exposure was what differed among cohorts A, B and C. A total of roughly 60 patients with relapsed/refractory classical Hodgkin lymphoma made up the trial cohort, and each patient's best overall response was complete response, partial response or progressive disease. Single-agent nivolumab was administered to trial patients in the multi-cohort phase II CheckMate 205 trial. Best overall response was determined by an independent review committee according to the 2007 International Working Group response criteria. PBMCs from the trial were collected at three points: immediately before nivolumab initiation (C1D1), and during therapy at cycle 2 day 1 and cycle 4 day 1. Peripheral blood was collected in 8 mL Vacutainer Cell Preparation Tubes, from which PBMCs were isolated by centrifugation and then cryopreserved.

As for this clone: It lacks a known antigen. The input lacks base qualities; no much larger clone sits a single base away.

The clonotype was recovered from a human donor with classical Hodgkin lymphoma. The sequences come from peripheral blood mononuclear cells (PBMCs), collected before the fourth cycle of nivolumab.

The nucleotides read TGTGCCAGCAGCGCCCGGGACAGGGGCCGGGATAGCAATCAGCCCCAGCATTTT. The resulting protein is CASSARDRGRDSNQPQHF. The chain couples TRBV21-1 to TRBJ1-5; TRBD1 is the table's D call and was not checked against the DNA. TRBV21-1 has pseudogene status. Reading from cysteine to phenylalanine, the CDR3 counts 18 amino acids. Left in the record is the CDR3 DNA by itself, 54 bases read in frame from the first base.